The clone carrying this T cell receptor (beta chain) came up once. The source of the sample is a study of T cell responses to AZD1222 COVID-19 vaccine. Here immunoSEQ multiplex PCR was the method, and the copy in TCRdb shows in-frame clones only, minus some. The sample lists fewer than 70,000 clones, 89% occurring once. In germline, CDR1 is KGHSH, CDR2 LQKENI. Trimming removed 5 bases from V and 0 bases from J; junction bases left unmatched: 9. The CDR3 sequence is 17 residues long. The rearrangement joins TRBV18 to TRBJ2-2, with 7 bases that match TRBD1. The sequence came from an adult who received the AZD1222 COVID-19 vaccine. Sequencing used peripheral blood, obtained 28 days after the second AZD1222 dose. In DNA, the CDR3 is TGTGCCAGCTCAAAACTTCCCGGGACAGCGAACACCGGGGAGCTGTTTTTT. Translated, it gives CASSKLPGTANTGELFF.